A single sample is the source of the 14 T cell receptor beta chains below, sequenced in a study of spatial heterogeneity in lung cancer. TCRdb ran MiXCR on the 5' RACE reads and lists one entry per CDR3 protein. The sample lists about 50,000 distinct CDR3 sequences, less than 9% occurring once. Noted time point: sample taken at primary tumor resection. Tumor, nontumor lung or frozen PBMC supplied whole RNA, sequenced without sorting. The sample was PBMCs, taken at surgery. The receptors were sampled from a female donor with early-stage non-small cell lung cancer.

Only a few counts were recorded for this clonotype. This rearrangement joins TRBV7-2 to TRBJ1-6, with D maybe TRBD1 (5 bases). V was trimmed by 1 base and J by 8 bases, leaving 9 bases between them. The CDR3 runs 14 residues. CDR1 and CDR2 (germline): SGHTA, FQGNSA. The CDR3 DNA is TGTGCCAGCAGCTTAGTGGCGGGGGATTCACCCCTCCACTTT. Translated: CASSLVAGDSPLHF.

This clonotype showed up many times. This chain uses TRBV7-3 with TRBJ2-3; 8 bases align to TRBD2. This CDR3 comprises 19 residues. V lost 2 bases and J lost 3; bases outside the gene matches: 16. The germline V gene encodes CDR1 SGHTA and CDR2 FQGTGA. CDR3 sequence: CASSLWSGSSGGGTDTQYF. In nucleotides, the CDR3 is TGTGCCAGCAGCTTATGGTCGGGTTCGAGCGGGGGCGGTACAGATACGCAGTATTTT.

The table lists this clonotype with a few counts. CDR3 sequence reads: CASSPRTGDYGYTF. The CDR3 DNA is TGTGCCAGCAGCCCGCGGACAGGGGACTATGGCTACACCTTC. V is TRBV7-9 and J is TRBJ1-2, with 9 bases fitting TRBD1. The germline gives CDR1 SEHNR, CDR2 FQNEAQ (reference sequence). V lost 5 bases, J lost 3 bases, and 4 bases stayed unmatched. CDR3 size: 14 residues. Variable domain in full (rest from reference TRBV7-9 and TRBJ1-2): DTGVSQNPRHKITKRGQNVTFRCDPISEHNRLYWYRQTLGQGPEFLTYFQNEAQLEKSRLLSDRFSAERPKGSFSTLEIQRTEQGDSAMYLCASSPRTGDYGYTFGSGTRLTVV.

There are many counts of this clonotype. J is TRBJ2-2 and V is TRBV6-2 or TRBV6-3, with D possibly matching TRBD1 (6 bases). The germline gives CDR1 MNHEY, CDR2 SVGEGT. The CDR3 loop spans 14 amino acids. The ends were cut back, 8 bases at V and 5 bases at J, with 15 bases in the middle. This CDR3 reads CASLLQGRTGELFF. DNA of the CDR3: TGTGCCAGCCTGCTACAGGGACGGACCGGGGAGCTGTTTTTT.

The rearrangement links TRBV4-2 to TRBJ2-1; 8 bases are a match to TRBD2. There are 17 residues in the CDR3. Looked up from germline, CDR1 is LGHNA and CDR2 is YNFKEQ. The J segment lost 7 bases and the V segment lost 2 bases, leaving 13 bases of the junction unmatched. CDR3 amino acids: CASSQSTGGPRGNEQFF. The CDR3 nucleotides read TGTGCCAGCAGCCAATCAACGGGGGGGCCAAGGGGAAATGAGCAGTTCTTC.

This clonotype was recorded a few times. V gene TRBV20-1 combines with J gene TRBJ2-5; D is perhaps TRBD1 (6 bases). Germline V gene sequence: CDR1 DFQATT, CDR2 SNEGSKA (reference sequence). The V gene lost 4 bases and the J gene lost 1 base, with 13 bases spanning the gap. The CDR3 is made up of 14 amino acids. The CDR3 protein is CSATMTGVQETQYF. CDR3 bases: TGCAGTGCTACAATGACAGGAGTCCAAGAGACCCAGTACTTC.

This clonotype was seen at least ten times. V and J are TRBV2 and TRBJ2-7; TRBD2 is a possible D gene (6 bases). This CDR3 has 15 residues. From germline, CDR1 is SNHLY and CDR2 FYNNEI. The V and J ends lost 0 bases and 7 bases respectively, with 16 bases between them. The CDR3 bases are TGTGCCAGCAGTGAAGCGTTTGGCGGGGCGGATGAGCAGTACTTC. Amino acid sequence: CASSEAFGGADEQYF. Full variable domain (rest looked up from reference TRBV2 and TRBJ2-7): EPEVTQTPSHQVTQMGQEVILRCVPISNHLYFYWYRQILGQKVEFLVSFYNNEISEKSEIFDDQFSVERPDGSNFTLKIRSTKLEDSAMYFCASSEAFGGADEQYFGPGTRLTVT.

Only a few counts were recorded for this clonotype. This sequence joins TRBV6-2 or TRBV6-3 and TRBJ2-1; a weak D match, TRBD1 (6 bases). This CDR3 has 14 amino acids. The germline V gene encodes CDR1 MNHEY and CDR2 SVGEGT. Trimming cost V 0 bases and J 8 bases, with 11 bases left between them. The DNA for the CDR3 is TGTGCCAGCAGTTACTCGAGGGGGTACCATGAGCAGTTCTTC. It encodes CASSYSRGYHEQFF.

This clonotype was detected ten times or more. DNA for the CDR3: TGCGCCAGCAGCCCCCTAGCGGCTAGCACAGATACGCAGTATTTT. This encodes CASSPLAASTDTQYF. V usage is TRBV5-1 and J usage is TRBJ2-3, with TRBD2 matching 7 bases. The V gene's germline CDR1 is SGHRS and CDR2 YFSETQ. The CDR3 sequence is 15 residues long. Unmatched junction bases numbered 5, after V lost 4 bases and J lost 0 bases.

This clonotype was seen repeatedly, ten times or more. The gene calls are TRBV7-9 and TRBJ1-1; 7 bases agree with TRBD1. The CDR3 length is 14 residues. Trimming removed 4 bases from V and 3 bases from J; junction bases left unmatched: 5. The germline V gene encodes CDR1 SEHNR and CDR2 FQNEAQ (reference sequence). CDR3 region: CASSSGQRYTEAFF. The CDR3 DNA is TGTGCCAGCAGCTCGGGACAGCGATACACTGAAGCTTTCTTT.

This chain connects TRBV6-6 to TRBJ1-4, with TRBD1 as a possible D gene (6 bases). Germline V gives CDR1 MNHNY, CDR2 SVGAGI (reference sequence). V lost 7 bases and J 7 bases, leaving 16 bases between the germline ends. This CDR3 has 14 residues. The CDR3 loop is CASKEGGPGEKLFF. In nucleotides, the CDR3 is TGTGCCAGCAAAGAGGGGGGCCCGGGTGAAAAACTGTTTTTT.

This clonotype appeared a few times. The chain is built from TRBV10-3 and TRBJ2-1; D is possibly TRBD1 or TRBD2 (5 bases each). Per germline, CDR1 ENHRY and CDR2 SYGVKD. The CDR3 runs to 12 residues. V lost 10 bases, J lost 7 bases, and 14 bases lay in between. CDR3 region: CATGTPRNEQFF. The CDR3 nucleotides read TGTGCCACCGGGACCCCCAGGAATGAGCAGTTCTTC.

CDR3 coding DNA: TGTGCCAGCAGTCCCAGACAGAACTCCTACTATGGCTACACCTTC. This encodes CASSPRQNSYYGYTF. The chain employs TRBV12-3 or TRBV12-4 and TRBJ1-2; D might be TRBD1 (5 bases). The V gene lost 5 bases and the J gene lost 3 bases, with 16 bases spanning the gap. The CDR3 is made up of 15 amino acids.

Ten or more counts support this clonotype. The rearrangement joins TRBV4-3 to TRBJ1-2, with no clear D. The V end lost 4 bases, the J end lost 5 bases, and 17 bases lay between the germline ends. The germline V gene has CDR1 LGHNA and CDR2 YSLEER. The CDR3 covers 15 residues. This chain's CDR3 is CASSRQTSTRYGYTF. The CDR3 DNA is TGCGCCAGCAGCCGTCAGACATCAACAAGATATGGCTACACCTTC.